Following are 9 T cell receptor beta chains from one sample sequenced in a study of blood T cell repertoires in COVID-19. TCRdb keeps only in-frame clones here, not all; method: immunoSEQ multiplex PCR. The table has approximately 190,000 clones, about 80% seen once. The source material was PBMCs or T cells enriched from blood (not recorded which). The receptor set was obtained from a woman aged 55-69 years with acute COVID-19.

J is TRBJ1-5 and V is TRBV6-1, with D uncertain. The CDR3 length is 13 residues. Germline V gene sequence: CDR1 MNHNS, CDR2 SASEGT. V dropped 2 bases and J dropped 6 bases, with 8 bases sitting between them. In nucleotides, the CDR3 is TGTGCCAGCAGTGAAACAGCGGTTCAGCCCCAGCATTTT. This gives the protein CASSETAVQPQHF.

The rearrangement joins TRBV4-3 to TRBJ2-1, with D possibly matching TRBD1 (6 bases). V lost 0 bases and J lost 7, with 13 bases in between. Germline loops: CDR1 LGHNA, CDR2 YSLEER. CDR3 size: 15 residues. DNA for the CDR3: TGCGCCAGCAGCCAAGAGCTCCAGGGGATGAATGAGCAGTTCTTC. Its protein product is CASSQELQGMNEQFF.

The chain links TRBV5-1 to TRBJ2-2; 9 positions agree with TRBD1. The germline V gene has CDR1 SGHRS and CDR2 YFSETQ. The CDR3 extends over 17 amino acids. Trimming took 2 bases from V and 5 from J; bases not matched to a gene: 10. The CDR3 DNA follows: TGCGCCAGCAGCTTTATAGGGACAGGGTTTATGACCGGGGAGCTGTTTTTT. Its protein is CASSFIGTGFMTGELFF.

V usage is TRBV24-1 and J usage is TRBJ1-5, with TRBD1 as a possible D gene (5 bases). V gave up 4 bases and J gave up 7 bases, with 7 bases separating them. Germline CDR1 is KGHDR and CDR2 is SFDVKD. The length of the CDR3 is 12 residues. The CDR3 spells CATSDGGQPQHF. The CDR3 DNA is TGTGCCACCAGTGACGGGGGACAGCCCCAGCATTTT.

The V and J genes are TRBV10-3 and TRBJ2-7, with D maybe TRBD2 (7 bases). The CDR3 runs 15 residues. Trimming left V 9 bases short and J 0 bases short, with 18 bases between. Per the germline V gene, CDR1 is ENHRY and CDR2 is SYGVKD. This CDR3 reads CAIRTVAGVSYEQYF. The CDR3 nucleotides are TGTGCCATTCGGACAGTCGCGGGAGTCTCCTACGAGCAGTACTTC.

J is TRBJ2-2 and V is TRBV7-9; D gene ambiguous. V dropped 2 bases and J dropped 3 bases, with 7 bases sitting between them. Germline CDR1 reads SEHNR; CDR2 reads FQNEAQ (reference sequence). The CDR3 covers 14 residues. Here the CDR3 DNA reads TGTGCCAGCAGCTTACCCCGCGACACCGGGGAGCTGTTTTTT. This sequence encodes CASSLPRDTGELFF.

The chain joins TRBV6-6 to TRBJ1-3, with D tentatively TRBD1 (6 bases). There are 13 residues in the CDR3. Germline CDR1 and CDR2: MNHNY and SVGAGI (reference sequence). Trimming took off 5 bases at V and 4 bases at J, with 9 bases between the two ends. Here the CDR3 DNA reads TGTGCCAGCAGTAAGGACAGCGGAAACACCATATATTTT. Translated: CASSKDSGNTIYF.

The rearrangement uses TRBV18 and TRBJ1-3; D may be TRBD1 (6 bases). CDR3 length: 17 amino acids. V was cut by 0 bases and J by 0 bases, with 12 bases left in between. Looked up from germline, CDR1 is KGHSH and CDR2 is LQKENI. The CDR3 sequence is CASSPPGQPHSGNTIYF. CDR3 DNA sequence: TGTGCCAGCTCACCACCAGGACAGCCGCACTCTGGAAACACCATATATTTT.

The V call is TRBV9, the J call TRBJ2-3, with unresolved D. CDR3 size: 12 residues. Germline loops: CDR1 SGDLS, CDR2 YYNGEE. Trimming stripped 6 bases from V and 4 bases from J, with 9 bases between. The CDR3 protein is CASNSGPDTQYF. The DNA for the CDR3 is TGTGCCAGCAACAGTGGCCCAGATACGCAGTATTTT.